Below, one TCR beta chain is given with its context. This record comes from a study of memory CD4+ T cells and cytomegalovirus serostatus. The table came from immunoSEQ multiplex PCR; TCRdb's copy has only in-frame clones and leaves some out. Of around 76,000 clones in the sample, approximately 78% were seen once. The sort gate was single viable CD3+CD4+CD8-CD45RO+ cells for memory CD4+ T cells. The V end was cut by 3 bases, the J end by 7 bases, with 10 bases between. Germline V gene data show CDR1 as MDHEN and CDR2 as SYDVKM. This CDR3 is 12 amino acids long. This sequence joins TRBV28 and TRBJ2-7; D unclear. This clonotype was sampled from an adult in good health and CMV-seropositive. The sequenced sample consisted of memory CD4+ T cells from blood. CDR3 DNA: TGTGCCAGCAGTTTCGCCAATGAGGAGCAGTACTTC. It encodes CASSFANEEQYF.